The rows below give T cell receptor beta chains drawn from one sample of a study of OX40 agonist ivuxolimab in advanced cancers. The table came from immunoSEQ multiplex PCR; TCRdb's copy has only in-frame clones and leaves some out. The sample contains tens of thousands of clones, 70% to 80% of which appear only once. The sample here was CD4+ or CD8+ T cells sorted from blood, taken in a trial of the OX40 agonist ivuxolimab. These receptors were taken from an adult with an advanced solid tumor such as melanoma, head and neck, liver or kidney cancer. The CDR3 runs from the conserved cysteine through the conserved F or W. The order of the fields is D gene, J gene, V gene, clone size, CDR3 DNA, CDR3 protein. A D gene is named only where the DNA matches it firmly. Clone size is shown for a subset of rows, as once, few, many or a class of expanded clone.

d_call: TRBD2; j_call: TRBJ2-2; v_call: TRBV2; clone_size: -; cdr3_nt: TGTGCCAGCAGGGCGACTAGCGGGAGCCCCGGGGAGCTGTTTTTT; cdr3_aa: CASRATSGSPGELFF
d_call: -; j_call: TRBJ2-3; v_call: TRBV9; clone_size: -; cdr3_nt: TGTGCCAGCAGTTGGCAGGGTAGCGGCACAGATACGCAGTATTTT; cdr3_aa: CASSWQGSGTDTQYF
d_call: TRBD2; j_call: TRBJ2-7; v_call: TRBV30; clone_size: -; cdr3_nt: TGTGCCTGGAGTACGACTAGCGGGTTTGTCGAGCAGTACTTC; cdr3_aa: CAWSTTSGFVEQYF
d_call: -; j_call: TRBJ2-3; v_call: TRBV28; clone_size: few; cdr3_nt: TGTGCCAGCGACTCGTTCGAGGCTATCACAGATACGCAGTATTTT; cdr3_aa: CASDSFEAITDTQYF
d_call: -; j_call: TRBJ1-1; v_call: TRBV4-3; clone_size: -; cdr3_nt: TGCGCCAGCAGCCAAGGCGAAGGCGGGGCCAACACTGAAGCTTTCTTT; cdr3_aa: CASSQGEGGANTEAFF
d_call: -; j_call: TRBJ2-3; v_call: TRBV7-9; clone_size: -; cdr3_nt: TGTGCCAGCAGCTCGTGGGGGGGCACAGATACGCAGTATTTT; cdr3_aa: CASSSWGGTDTQYF
d_call: TRBD2; j_call: TRBJ2-1; v_call: TRBV7-3; clone_size: -; cdr3_nt: TGTGCCAGCAGCTTATTAGCGGGAGGGCCGAATGAGCAGTTCTTC; cdr3_aa: CASSLLAGGPNEQFF
d_call: TRBD2; j_call: TRBJ2-1; v_call: TRBV28; clone_size: -; cdr3_nt: TGTGCCAGCAGTTCCTCGACAGTGGGGGCGGGAGGGCCCTACAATGAGCAGTTCTTC; cdr3_aa: CASSSSTVGAGGPYNEQFF
d_call: -; j_call: TRBJ2-7; v_call: TRBV10-2; clone_size: -; cdr3_nt: TGCGCCAGCAGCCGGGACTCCTACGAGCAGTACTTC; cdr3_aa: CASSRDSYEQYF
d_call: -; j_call: TRBJ2-6; v_call: TRBV7-2; clone_size: -; cdr3_nt: TGTGCCAGCAGCTTAATCCGAGACTCTGGGGCCAACGTCCTGACTTTC; cdr3_aa: CASSLIRDSGANVLTF
d_call: -; j_call: TRBJ2-1; v_call: TRBV10-3; clone_size: -; cdr3_nt: TGTGCCATCAGTGGTGTCCTGGACCCACCGAGCAATGAGCAGTTCTTC; cdr3_aa: CAISGVLDPPSNEQFF
d_call: -; j_call: TRBJ2-7; v_call: TRBV5-6; clone_size: -; cdr3_nt: TGTGCCAGCAGCTCGTCAGGGGATTTGGGTTACGAGCAGTACTTC; cdr3_aa: CASSSSGDLGYEQYF
d_call: -; j_call: TRBJ2-2; v_call: TRBV6-4; clone_size: -; cdr3_nt: TGTGCCAGCAGTGAGGCTGGGGGGGGCCTCACCGGGGAGCTGTTTTTT; cdr3_aa: CASSEAGGGLTGELFF
d_call: -; j_call: TRBJ1-1; v_call: TRBV4-1; clone_size: -; cdr3_nt: TGCGCCAGCGAACTAGGTGTAGGACAGAACACTGAAGCTTTCTTT; cdr3_aa: CASELGVGQNTEAFF
d_call: -; j_call: TRBJ2-2; v_call: TRBV9; clone_size: few; cdr3_nt: TGTGCCAGCAGCGGATCCACAGGGAACACCGGGGAGCTGTTTTTT; cdr3_aa: CASSGSTGNTGELFF